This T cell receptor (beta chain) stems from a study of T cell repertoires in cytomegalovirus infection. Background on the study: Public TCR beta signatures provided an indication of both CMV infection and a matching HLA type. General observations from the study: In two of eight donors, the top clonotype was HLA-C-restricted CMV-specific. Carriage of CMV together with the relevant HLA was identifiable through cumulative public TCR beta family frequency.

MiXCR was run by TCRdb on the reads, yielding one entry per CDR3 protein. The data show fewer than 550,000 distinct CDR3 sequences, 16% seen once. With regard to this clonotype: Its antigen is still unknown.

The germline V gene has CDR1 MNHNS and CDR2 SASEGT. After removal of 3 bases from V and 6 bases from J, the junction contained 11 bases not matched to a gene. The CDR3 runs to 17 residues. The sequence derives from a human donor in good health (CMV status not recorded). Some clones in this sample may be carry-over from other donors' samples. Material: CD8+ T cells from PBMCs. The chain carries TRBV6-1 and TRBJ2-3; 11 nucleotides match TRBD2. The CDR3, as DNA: TGTGCCAGCAGTGATTGGCGACTAGCGGGGAATTCGGATACGCAGTATTTT. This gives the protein CASSDWRLAGNSDTQYF.